This passage covers 7 T cell receptor beta chains from one sample sequenced in a study of T cell repertoires in cytomegalovirus infection. Their antigens remain unidentified. MiXCR was run by TCRdb on the reads, yielding one entry per CDR3 protein. The sample records around 300,000 distinct CDR3 sequences, roughly 25% being singletons. Sequencing was performed on cultured PBMCs, taken from culture after CMV antigen stimulation. Source of these receptors: a human donor in good health (CMV status not recorded). Some clones in this sample may be carry-over from other donors' samples.

CDR3 amino acids: CASSSSDGAQETQYF. Here the CDR3 DNA reads TGTGCCAGTAGTTCATCGGACGGAGCACAAGAGACCCAGTACTTC. The genes are TRBV19 and TRBJ2-5; the D is unclear. The CDR3 length is 15 residues. Germline V gene lookup returns CDR1 LNHDA and CDR2 SQIVND (reference sequence). Trimming left V 5 bases short and J 2 bases short, with 15 bases between. Variable domain in full (rest from reference TRBV19 and TRBJ2-5): DGGITQSPKYLFRKEGQNVTLSCEQNLNHDAMYWYRQDPGQGLRLIYYSQIVNDFQKGDIAEGYSVSREKKESFPLTVTSAQKNPTAFYLCASSSSDGAQETQYFGPGTRLLVL.

Many counts were recorded for this clonotype. The gene calls are TRBV7-8 and TRBJ1-4; no clear D gene. The V end was cut by 1 base, the J end by 4 bases, with 19 bases between. Germline values: CDR1 SGHVS, CDR2 FQNEAQ. The CDR3 has 18 residues. The CDR3 DNA reads TGTGCCAGCAGCTTAGGGGGTTTGGTCGGGCAGGTTAATGAAAAACTGTTTTTT. Translated, it gives CASSLGGLVGQVNEKLFF.

A few counts support this clonotype. The gene calls are TRBV7-8 and TRBJ2-3, with D possibly TRBD2 on 5 matching bases. The CDR3 runs 17 residues. Trimming left V 5 bases short and J 0 bases short, with 18 bases between. Looked up from germline, CDR1 is SGHVS and CDR2 is FQNEAQ. CDR3 amino acids: CASSQRPGLHSTDTQYF. CDR3 bases: TGTGCCAGCAGCCAACGACCTGGACTGCATAGCACAGATACGCAGTATTTT.

This chain connects TRBV6-2 or TRBV6-3 to TRBJ1-1, with a tentative D call TRBD1 (5 bases). The V end lost 2 bases, the J end lost 1 base, and 8 bases lay between the germline ends. CDR3 length equals 14 residues. Germline-derived CDR1 and CDR2 are MNHEY and SVGEGT. Here the CDR3 DNA reads TGTGCCAGCAGTTACGATGGGGGGAACACTGAAGCTTTCTTT. Translating gives CASSYDGGNTEAFF.

V gene TRBV20-1 combines with J gene TRBJ2-3; 8 nucleotides line up with TRBD1. Germline lookup yields CDR1 DFQATT and CDR2 SNEGSKA (reference sequence). The CDR3 spans 11 residues. V gave up 6 bases and J gave up 11 bases; unmatched junction bases: 7. The CDR3 DNA reads TGCAGTGCAGGGGGGACAGGAGAGCAGTATTTT. This sequence encodes CSAGGTGEQYF.

This chain connects TRBV7-2 to TRBJ1-5; maybe TRBD1 (6 bases). V lost 1 base to trimming and J lost 7 bases, with 14 bases between them. CDR1 and CDR2 from the germline V gene are SGHTA and FQGNSA. The CDR3 runs 15 residues. In nucleotides, the CDR3 is TGTGCCAGCAGCTTAGAAGCAGGGGAAGAGCAGCCCCAGCATTTT. Its translation: CASSLEAGEEQPQHF.

The CDR3 nucleotides read TGTGCCAGTAACTGGGGCGGACAAGAGACCCAGTACTTC. The encoded protein is CASNWGGQETQYF. This chain joins TRBV19 and TRBJ2-5; D possibly corresponds to TRBD1 (5 bases). CDR1 and CDR2 from the germline V gene are LNHDA and SQIVND (reference sequence). V lost 7 bases, J lost 2 bases, and 11 bases lay in between. The CDR3 is 13 residues long.